This TCR beta chain derives from a study of identical twins. TCRdb re-called the 5' RACE reads through MiXCR, storing one row per CDR3 protein. The sample holds about 890,000 distinct CDR3 sequences, over 9% seen once. General study results and limits: Invariant cells of the MAIT and iNKT types might have partly distorted the zero-insertion analyses. Within beta out-of-frame sequences, the excess sharing observed between twins was weaker.

In the case of this clonotype: No antigen is known for it.

Germline assignment: CDR1 MDHEN and CDR2 SYDVKM. With 3 bases removed from V and 4 bases from J, the gap between germline ends came to 15 bases. The CDR3 runs to 16 residues. These data were also filed under a second study, of yellow fever vaccine responses in identical twins. This second study says: Twins' T cell vaccine responses reportedly looked partly convergent, partly personalized.

Sequencing was carried out using PBMCs. V usage is TRBV28 and J usage is TRBJ2-2; perhaps TRBD1 as D (5 bases). The sequence was collected from a young woman in good health. The CDR3 here is CASSFFAGISTGELFF. The CDR3 coding sequence is TGTGCCAGCAGTTTTTTCGCAGGGATATCCACCGGGGAGCTGTTTTTT.